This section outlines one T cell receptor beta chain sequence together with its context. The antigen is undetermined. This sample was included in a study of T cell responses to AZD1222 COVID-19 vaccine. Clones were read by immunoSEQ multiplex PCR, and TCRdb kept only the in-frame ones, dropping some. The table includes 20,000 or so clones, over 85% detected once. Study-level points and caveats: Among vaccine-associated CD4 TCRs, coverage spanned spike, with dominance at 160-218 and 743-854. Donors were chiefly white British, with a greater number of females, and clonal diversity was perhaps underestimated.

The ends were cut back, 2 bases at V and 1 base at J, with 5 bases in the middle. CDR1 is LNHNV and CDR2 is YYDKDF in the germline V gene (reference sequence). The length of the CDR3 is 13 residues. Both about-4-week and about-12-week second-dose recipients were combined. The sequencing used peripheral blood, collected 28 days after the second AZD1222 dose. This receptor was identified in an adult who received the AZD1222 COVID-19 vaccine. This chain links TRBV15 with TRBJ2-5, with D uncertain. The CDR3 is CATSRSAQETQYF. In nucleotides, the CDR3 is TGTGCCACCAGCAGATCCGCCCAAGAGACCCAGTACTTC.